This T cell receptor beta chain emerged from a study of T-cell memory formation after mild COVID-19. Study background: TCR clusters were largely donor specific.

A remark on this clonotype: The antigen is not known.

One entry per CDR3 protein results from TCRdb running MiXCR on the 5' RACE reads. This table holds 110,000 to 150,000 distinct CDR3 sequences, about 25% found once. V lost 1 base and J lost 3, with 10 bases in between. The CDR3 runs 15 residues. Germline assignment: CDR1 SGHDN and CDR2 FVKESK. Points from the study as a whole: Among clones contracting day 15 to 85, CD4/CD8 was balanced, whereas later expanders leaned CD4+.

V and J are TRBV14 and TRBJ2-1; D is uncertain. Sequenced: PBMCs or a T cell subset sorted from them (not recorded which). The receptor's source is an adult woman who had mild COVID-19 (a few samples of this study predate the infection). Cell type and time point are not known. The CDR3 sequence is CASSQGRRVYNEQFF. The CDR3 DNA follows: TGTGCCAGCAGCCAAGGCCGCCGTGTCTACAATGAGCAGTTCTTC.